Listed below are T cell receptor beta chains from one sample, sequenced in a study of T cell repertoires in cytomegalovirus infection. TCRdb fed the reads into MiXCR, producing one record per CDR3 protein. The sample has 230,000 or so distinct CDR3 sequences; about 40% are singletons. These receptors have no identified antigens. The specimen comprised CD8+ T cells from cultured PBMCs, sampled from culture after CMV antigen stimulation. The receptors derive from a human donor in good health (CMV status not recorded). Some clones in this sample may be carry-over from other donors' samples. Each CDR3 is given with its conserved first and last residue. D genes are given only for firm matches. Clone size, where shown, is once, few, many, or a class for clones that have expanded.

V	J	D	size	CDR3	DNA
TRBV19	TRBJ2-1	NA	once	CASSIGGLARSYNEQFF	TGTGCCAGTAGTATAGGCGGGCTAGCAAGGTCCTACAATGAGCAGTTCTTC
TRBV7-3	TRBJ2-5	NA	NA	CASSSLGGPPQTQYF	TGTGCCAGCAGCTCTTTAGGTGGACCCCCGCAGACCCAGTACTTC
TRBV4-2	TRBJ2-1	TRBD2	NA	CASSHLAGGSYNEQFF	TGTGCCAGCAGCCACTTAGCGGGAGGGTCCTACAATGAGCAGTTCTTC
TRBV7-3	TRBJ2-2	TRBD2	NA	CASSLGLAGVAGELFF	TGTGCCAGCAGCTTAGGACTAGCGGGAGTCGCCGGGGAGCTGTTTTTT
TRBV6-1	TRBJ2-7	TRBD1	few	CASSEEGTGTYEQYF	TGTGCCAGCAGTGAAGAAGGGACAGGGACCTACGAGCAGTACTTC
TRBV4-2	TRBJ1-1	NA	many	CASSLGTGEPNTEAFF	TGTGCCAGCAGCCTAGGGACCGGTGAGCCGAACACTGAAGCTTTCTTT
TRBV5-8	TRBJ1-4	NA	NA	CASSLSTGPLGEKLFF	TGTGCCAGCAGCTTGAGTACGGGGCCCTTGGGGGAAAAACTGTTTTTT
TRBV12-3/TRBV12-4	TRBJ2-3	NA	NA	CASSLEPPGGTQYF	TGTGCCAGCAGTTTAGAGCCCCCTGGGGGTACGCAGTATTTT
TRBV7-9	TRBJ2-1	TRBD2	NA	CASSLAGTIDYNEQFF	TGTGCCAGCAGCTTAGCCGGGACTATTGATTACAATGAGCAGTTCTTC
TRBV7-9	TRBJ2-7	TRBD1	NA	CASSLPGQGVAYEQYF	TGTGCCAGCAGCCTCCCGGGACAGGGAGTCGCCTACGAGCAGTACTTC
TRBV11-1	TRBJ2-2	TRBD1	NA	CASSSPGQGWSGELFF	TGTGCCAGCAGTTCTCCGGGACAGGGGTGGTCCGGGGAGCTGTTTTTT
TRBV11-2	TRBJ2-7	NA	few	CASEKLQGIYEQYF	TGTGCCAGCGAGAAGCTCCAGGGAATCTACGAGCAGTACTTC
TRBV7-9	TRBJ2-1	NA	many	CASSPHPSSENPNLFSYNEQFF	TGTGCCAGCAGCCCGCACCCCTCTAGCGAAAACCCAAATTTGTTCTCCTACAATGAGCAGTTCTTC
TRBV20-1	TRBJ1-2	NA	NA	CSARLAGHEKGYTF	TGCAGTGCTAGGCTGGCAGGCCATGAGAAGGGCTACACCTTC
TRBV7-2	TRBJ2-1	NA	NA	CASSLGTGTLLYNEQFF	TGTGCCAGCAGCTTAGGGACCGGGACATTACTCTACAATGAGCAGTTCTTC
TRBV27	TRBJ2-7	TRBD1	NA	CASKTGTGTYEQYF	TGTGCCAGCAAAACCGGGACAGGTACCTACGAGCAGTACTTC
TRBV12-3/TRBV12-4	TRBJ2-7	TRBD2	few	CASTLGGADEQYF	TGTGCCAGCACCTTGGGAGGGGCCGACGAGCAGTACTTC
TRBV5-4	TRBJ2-1	TRBD1	NA	CASSWTGASEQFF	TGTGCCAGCAGCTGGACAGGGGCCAGCGAGCAGTTCTTC
TRBV7-2	TRBJ2-1	NA	many	CASSFTHNEQFF	TGTGCCAGCAGCTTTACGCACAATGAGCAGTTCTTC
TRBV7-7	TRBJ1-3	NA	few	CALAVGNTIYF	TGTGCCTTAGCTGTCGGTAACACCATATATTTT
TRBV29-1	TRBJ2-4	TRBD1	NA	CSVARTGDKNIQYF	TGCAGCGTTGCCCGGACAGGGGATAAAAACATTCAGTACTTC
TRBV6-5	TRBJ2-2	NA	few	CASSYYRQSNTGELFF	TGTGCCAGCAGTTATTACCGGCAGTCCAACACCGGGGAGCTGTTTTTT
TRBV5-5	TRBJ1-6	NA	many	CASSLLEGNGSPLHF	TGTGCCAGCAGCTTGTTAGAGGGGAACGGCTCACCCCTCCACTTT
TRBV10-3	TRBJ2-1	NA	NA	CAISESRVKGRALNNEQFF	TGTGCCATCAGTGAGTCGAGGGTCAAGGGCAGGGCCCTCAACAATGAGCAGTTCTTC
TRBV10-3	TRBJ1-2	NA	NA	CAISEGPGDGYTF	TGTGCCATCAGTGAGGGGCCGGGCGATGGCTACACCTTC
TRBV7-9	TRBJ2-6	NA	NA	CASSLGPGPGGANVLTF	TGTGCCAGCAGCTTGGGGCCGGGCCCGGGTGGGGCCAACGTCCTGACTTTC
TRBV7-4	TRBJ2-2	NA	NA	CASSDGTKTGELFF	TGTGCCAGCAGCGACGGGACAAAAACCGGGGAGCTGTTTTTT
TRBV10-3	TRBJ2-1	NA	NA	CAISESMAAADYNEQFF	TGTGCCATCAGTGAGTCTATGGCCGCAGCGGATTACAATGAGCAGTTCTTC
TRBV27	TRBJ1-5	NA	once	CASSYPHRLNQPQHF	TGTGCCAGCAGCTATCCACACCGCCTAAATCAGCCCCAGCATTTT
TRBV12-5	TRBJ1-2	NA	few	CASGPGTERGYTF	TGTGCTAGTGGACCCGGGACGGAGAGGGGCTACACCTTC
TRBV27	TRBJ1-6	NA	few	CASSLKNSPLHF	TGTGCCAGCAGTTTAAAGAATTCACCCCTCCACTTT
TRBV7-9	TRBJ2-1	TRBD1	NA	CASSFDRGAYVLHF	TGTGCCAGCAGCTTCGACAGGGGCGCTTACGTACTACACTTC
TRBV11-2	TRBJ1-1	TRBD1	few	CATSLPGGGINTEAFF	TGTGCCACCTCCTTACCAGGGGGCGGTATAAACACTGAAGCTTTCTTT
TRBV5-1	TRBJ2-6	NA	NA	CASSLGRGAGANVLTF	TGCGCCAGCAGCTTAGGTCGGGGAGCTGGGGCCAACGTCCTGACTTTC
TRBV12-3/TRBV12-4	TRBJ2-1	TRBD1	few	CASSLGTGEGYSEQFF	TGTGCCAGCAGTTTAGGGACAGGGGAGGGTTATAGTGAGCAGTTCTTC
TRBV30	TRBJ2-1	TRBD2	NA	CAWKLAGALGEFF	TGTGCCTGGAAACTAGCGGGCGCCCTTGGGGAGTTCTTC
TRBV4-1	TRBJ1-5	NA	NA	CASSQSGGSMGYSNQPQHF	TGCGCCAGCAGCCAAAGCGGTGGATCGATGGGCTATAGCAATCAGCCCCAGCATTTT
TRBV5-4	TRBJ1-4	TRBD1	once	CASSYQGGKLFF	TGTGCCAGCAGCTATCAGGGGGGGAAACTGTTTTTT
TRBV12-3/TRBV12-4	TRBJ2-7	TRBD2	NA	CASSISPLAGVDRYEQYF	TGTGCCAGCAGCATCTCCCCGCTAGCGGGAGTCGATAGATACGAGCAGTACTTC
TRBV6-5	TRBJ2-7	TRBD1	NA	CASSKGQGSTYEQYF	TGTGCCAGCAGTAAAGGACAGGGGAGTACCTACGAGCAGTACTTC
TRBV28	TRBJ1-1	TRBD1	few	CASSLRGGARTEAFF	TGTGCCAGCAGTTTACGAGGGGGCGCAAGGACTGAAGCTTTCTTT
TRBV20-1	TRBJ2-2	NA	NA	CSAVPYGNTGELFF	TGCAGTGCCGTTCCTTACGGGAACACCGGGGAGCTGTTTTTT
TRBV15	TRBJ2-2	TRBD2	once	CATSRELAGSLGELFF	TGTGCCACCAGCAGAGAACTAGCGGGATCGCTCGGGGAGCTGTTTTTT
TRBV2	TRBJ2-4	NA	NA	CASSELGRYIQYF	TGTGCCAGCAGTGAATTAGGGCGGTACATTCAGTACTTC
TRBV7-9	TRBJ1-6	NA	NA	CASSLATAYNSPLHF	TGTGCCAGCAGCTTAGCGACGGCCTATAATTCACCCCTCCACTTT
TRBV28	TRBJ2-3	NA	few	CASSLLGGAADTQYF	TGTGCCAGCAGTTTATTGGGCGGGGCCGCAGATACGCAGTATTTT
TRBV7-2	TRBJ2-7	TRBD2	NA	CASSPDGGSAEQYF	TGTGCCAGCAGCCCAGACGGGGGGTCGGCCGAGCAGTACTTC
TRBV28	TRBJ2-7	NA	NA	CASSLWYPYEQYF	TGTGCCAGCAGTTTATGGTATCCCTACGAGCAGTACTTC